This T cell receptor (beta chain) is drawn from a study of early T cells in non-severe SARS-CoV-2 infection. Study findings and constraints: Using VDJdb, the matching emphasized anti-spike CD8 responses while missing private and CD4 specificities.

This CDR3 region has 13 residues. Germline CDR1 is SGHRS and CDR2 is YFSETQ. V shed 0 bases and J shed 3 bases, with 7 bases lying between them. As part of library construction, unique molecular identifiers were attached to individual cDNA molecules. TCRdb used MiXCR to reprocess the 5' RACE reads, holding one entry per CDR3 protein. Of around 70,000 distinct CDR3 sequences listed, over 9% are singletons. Remarks on this clonotype: The antigen is not known.

The TCR was taken from an adult who was a healthcare worker with PCR-confirmed SARS-CoV-2 infection or an uninfected control (not recorded which). Sequenced input: whole blood. The chain uses TRBV5-1 and TRBJ2-7; TRBD1 might be the D (5 bases). The CDR3 DNA is TGCGCCAGCAGCTTGGAGGGGCACTACGAGCAGTACTTC. It is translated as CASSLEGHYEQYF.